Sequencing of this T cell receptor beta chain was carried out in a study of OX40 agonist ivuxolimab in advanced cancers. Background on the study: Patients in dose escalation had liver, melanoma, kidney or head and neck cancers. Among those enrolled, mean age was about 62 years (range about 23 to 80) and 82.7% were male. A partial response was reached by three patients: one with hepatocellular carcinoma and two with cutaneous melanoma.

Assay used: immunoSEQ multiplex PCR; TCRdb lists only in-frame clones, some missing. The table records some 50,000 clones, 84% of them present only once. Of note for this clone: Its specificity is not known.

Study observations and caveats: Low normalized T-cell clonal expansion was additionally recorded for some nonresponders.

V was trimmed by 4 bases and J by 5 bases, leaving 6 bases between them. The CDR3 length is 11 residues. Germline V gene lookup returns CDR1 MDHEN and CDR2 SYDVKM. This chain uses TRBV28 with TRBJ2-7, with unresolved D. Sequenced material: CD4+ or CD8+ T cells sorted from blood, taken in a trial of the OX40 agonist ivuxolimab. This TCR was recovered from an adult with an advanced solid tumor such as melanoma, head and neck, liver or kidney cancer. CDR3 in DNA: TGTGCCAGCAGTTCCCAACACGAGCAGTACTTC. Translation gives CASSSQHEQYF.